This T cell receptor (beta chain) was documented in a study of tumor and adjacent non-tumor tissue in lung cancer. Overall study context: Aged about 30 to 85 years, patients included 10 men and about 5 women with stage I to III disease. Study-level results: TCR diversity was significantly greater in tumor than normal lung tissue. Patients with more diverse tumor TCRs had worse survival.

No cell sorting was done before RNA was extracted from the tissue. On this clonotype itself: The target antigen is unknown.

The CDR3 totals 13 residues. CDR1 SGHAT and CDR2 FQNNGV come from the germline V gene. Losses at the gene ends were 4 bases for V and 3 bases for J; bases not matched to a gene: 1. TCRbeta libraries were built with three rounds of nested PCR, modified from ARM-PCR. TCRdb reprocessed the multiplex PCR reads with MiXCR, giving one entry per CDR3 protein. This sample carries more than 90,000 distinct CDR3 sequences, less than 75% of them seen once, and the ten largest clones take around 17%. Sample: lung tumor tissue. The chain employs TRBV11-2 and TRBJ2-3; TRBD2 aligns across 7 bases. The TCR was taken from a man in his sixties with non-small cell lung cancer. CDR3 in DNA: TGTGCCAGCAGCTCAGCGGGGACAGATACGCAGTATTTT. Its translation: CASSSAGTDTQYF.